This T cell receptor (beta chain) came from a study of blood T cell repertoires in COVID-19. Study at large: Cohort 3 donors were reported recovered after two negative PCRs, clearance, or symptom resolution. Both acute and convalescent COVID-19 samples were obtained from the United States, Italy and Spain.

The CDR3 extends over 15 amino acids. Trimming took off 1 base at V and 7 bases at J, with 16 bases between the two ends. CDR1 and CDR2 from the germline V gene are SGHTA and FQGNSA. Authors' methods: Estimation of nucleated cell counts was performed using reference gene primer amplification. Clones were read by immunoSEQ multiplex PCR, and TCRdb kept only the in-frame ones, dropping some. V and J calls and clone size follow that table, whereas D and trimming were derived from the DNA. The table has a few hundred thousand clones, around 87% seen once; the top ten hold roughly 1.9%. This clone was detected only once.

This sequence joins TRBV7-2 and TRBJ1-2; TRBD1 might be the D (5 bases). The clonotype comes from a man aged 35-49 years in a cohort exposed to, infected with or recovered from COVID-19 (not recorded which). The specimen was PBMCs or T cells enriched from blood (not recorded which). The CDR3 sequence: CASSLVDRQGSGYTF. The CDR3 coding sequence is TGTGCCAGCAGCTTAGTTGATCGCCAGGGTAGTGGCTACACCTTC.